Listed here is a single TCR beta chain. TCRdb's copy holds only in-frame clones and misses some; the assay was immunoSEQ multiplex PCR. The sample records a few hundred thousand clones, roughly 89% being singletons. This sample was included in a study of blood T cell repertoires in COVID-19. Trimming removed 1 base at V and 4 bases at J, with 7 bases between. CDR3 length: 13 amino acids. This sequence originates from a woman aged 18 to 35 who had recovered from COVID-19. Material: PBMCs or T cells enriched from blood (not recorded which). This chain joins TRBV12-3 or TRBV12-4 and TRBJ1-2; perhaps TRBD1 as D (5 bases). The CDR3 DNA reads TGTGCCAGCAGTTTAGGACAGATCTATGGCTACACCTTC. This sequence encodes CASSLGQIYGYTF.